This T cell receptor beta chain was captured in a study of blood T cell repertoires in COVID-19. The ends were cut back, 0 bases at V and 8 bases at J, with 7 bases in the middle. Germline loops: CDR1 SGHVS, CDR2 FQNEAQ. This CDR3 is 12 amino acids long. TCRdb's table, derived via immunoSEQ multiplex PCR, lists solely in-frame clones and lacks some. The sample lists 55,000 to 75,000 clones; about 90% were seen once. The receptor was derived from a human donor in a cohort sampled during active COVID-19. Input material: peripheral blood. The chain combines TRBV7-8 with TRBJ1-2, with D maybe TRBD1 (6 bases). The CDR3 coding sequence is TGTGCCAGCAGCTTAGCTGGGGGCGGCTACACCTTC. Translated: CASSLAGGGYTF.